Listed here are 23 T cell receptor beta chains from one sample, sequenced in a study of T cells in Graves' hyperthyroidism and ophthalmopathy. There were TCR beta CDR3 regions amplified from RNA transcripts. The HTBI set primed first-round TCR CDR3 RT-PCR. TCRdb fed the multiplex PCR reads into MiXCR, producing one record per CDR3 protein. Here the sample spans roughly 800,000 distinct CDR3 sequences, 38% being singletons. The sequenced sample was blood. All receptors come from a man aged 18 to 29 with Graves' hyperthyroidism.

This clonotype was picked up a small number of times. The CDR3, as DNA: TGTGCCAGCAGTTTTGAAGGACGTCGCGAGCAGTACTTC. Translation gives CASSFEGRREQYF. The chain couples TRBV12-3 or TRBV12-4 to TRBJ2-7; no clear D gene. CDR3 length equals 13 residues. Trimming stripped 3 bases from V and 6 bases from J, with 12 bases between.

V and J are TRBV12-3 or TRBV12-4 and TRBJ2-5, with 10 bases matching TRBD2. The CDR3 sequence is 12 residues long. V was pared by 6 bases and J by 5 bases, with 0 bases of the junction left unmatched. CDR3 nucleotide sequence: TGTGCCAGCAGACTAGCGGGGGAGACCCAGTACTTC. Its protein product is CASRLAGETQYF.

The rearrangement links TRBV5-4 to TRBJ2-2, with TRBD1 identical over 8 bases. The V segment lost 4 bases and the J segment 5 bases; nucleotides outside the gene matches: 10. In germline, CDR1 is SGHNT, CDR2 YYREEE (reference sequence). The CDR3 runs to 16 residues. CDR3 protein: CASSPPGQGRTGELFF. In nucleotides, the CDR3 is TGTGCCAGCAGCCCCCCCGGACAGGGAAGAACCGGGGAGCTGTTTTTT. Drawing the rest from reference TRBV5-4 and TRBJ2-2, the complete variable domain is ETGVTQSPTHLIKTRGQQVTLRCSSQSGHNTVSWYQQALGQGPQFIFQYYREEENGRGNFPPRFSGLQFPNYSSELNVNALELDDSALYLCASSPPGQGRTGELFFGEGSRLTVL.

About this clonotype itself: Given a much more abundant clone one base away, this may be a read error. The genes are TRBV7-2 and TRBJ1-1; no clear D gene. CDR1 is SGHTA, CDR2 FQGNSA, per germline. The CDR3 is 14 residues long. The CDR3 coding sequence is TGTGCCAGCTGGTCAGCCCCTACGAACACTGAAACTTTCTTT. This encodes CASWSAPTNTETFF.

The chain employs TRBV9 and TRBJ2-7, with D perhaps matching TRBD2 (6 bases). Trimming cost V 0 bases and J 6 bases, with 16 bases left between them. The germline V gene encodes CDR1 SGDLS and CDR2 YYNGEE. The CDR3 spans 15 residues. The chain's CDR3 is CASSVVTGEHGEQYF. The CDR3, as DNA: TGTGCCAGCAGCGTAGTCACGGGGGAACATGGCGAGCAGTACTTC.

The chain carries TRBV2 and TRBJ1-1, with TRBD1 as a possible D gene (6 bases). CDR3 size: 15 residues. Trimming left V 3 bases short and J 6 bases short, with 17 bases between. The germline CDR1 and CDR2 sequences are SNHLY and FYNNEI. The CDR3 DNA is TGTGCCAGCAGTGAGGGGGCAGGGTCTAAGGCTGAAGCTTTCTTT. Translated: CASSEGAGSKAEAFF.

Ten or more counts support this clonotype. The rearrangement joins TRBV6-5 to TRBJ2-7, with 10 nucleotides matching TRBD2. Germline V gene data show CDR1 as MNHEY and CDR2 as SVGAGI. V shed 9 bases and J 6 bases; nucleotides not matched to a gene: 8. CDR3 length equals 13 residues. The CDR3 region is CARQSGRAGEQYF. CDR3 sequence (DNA): TGTGCCAGGCAGAGCGGGAGGGCCGGCGAGCAGTACTTC.

This clonotype occurred a few times. V is TRBV5-1 and J is TRBJ1-1; 8 nucleotides align to TRBD1. V shed 0 bases, J shed 3 bases, and the junction held 7 bases outside the gene matches. The CDR3 is 16 amino acids. Per the germline V gene, CDR1 is SGHRS and CDR2 is YFSETQ. The CDR3 reads CASSLDRGNPDTEAFF. The CDR3 DNA follows: TGCGCCAGCAGCTTGGACAGGGGGAATCCCGACACTGAAGCTTTCTTT.

A word on this clonotype: A much larger clonotype is one base distant, so this may be a read error. The chain uses TRBV10-3 and TRBJ2-7; TRBD1 matches at 7 bases. The ends lost 0 bases at V and 4 bases at J; junction bases unmatched: 12. The CDR3 length is 17 residues. Germline assignment: CDR1 ENHRY and CDR2 SYGVKD. The CDR3 spells CAISESTRGRYRYEQYF. CDR3 bases: TGTGCCATCAGTGAGTCGACGAGGGGGCGATACAGATACGAGCAGTACTTC.

The chain couples TRBV9 to TRBJ1-1; a weak D match, TRBD1 (5 bases). The CDR3 totals 16 residues. V was pared by 4 bases and J by 1 base, with 17 bases between. From germline, CDR1 is SGDLS and CDR2 YYNGEE. The CDR3 nucleotides are TGTGCCAGCAGCCAAGATCCGGGGCGGGAGAACACTGAAGCTTTCTTT. Residues: CASSQDPGRENTEAFF.

A remark on this clonotype: A read error may account for a junction end that differs from germline. The chain recombines TRBV7-9 with TRBJ1-1, with 7 bases fitting TRBD1. Germline V gene data show CDR1 as SEHNR and CDR2 as FQNEAQ (reference sequence). CDR3 length: 15 residues. The DNA of the CDR3 is TGTGCCAGCAGCGCACGACAGGGACTAAACACTGAAGCTTCCTTT. Protein: CASSARQGLNTEASF.

This clonotype counts as medium-sized. This chain connects TRBV25-1 to TRBJ1-6, with 12 bases aligning to TRBD1. Germline V CDR1 and CDR2: MGHDK, SYGVNS. The CDR3 contains 14 residues. Trimming at V came to 6 bases and at J to 8 bases, leaving 2 bases not matched to a gene. DNA for the CDR3: TGTGCCAGCAGCGGGACAGGGGGCGATTCACCCCTCCACTTT. Translated, it gives CASSGTGGDSPLHF. The whole variable domain, filled in from reference TRBV25-1 and TRBJ1-6, reads EADIYQTPRYLVIGTGKKITLECSQTMGHDKMYWYQQDPGMELHLIHYSYGVNSTEKGDLSSESTVSRIRTEHFPLTLESARPSHTSQYLCASSGTGGDSPLHFGNGTRLTVT.

For this clonotype: A clone one base away is much larger, so this may be a read error. The rearrangement joins TRBV5-1 to TRBJ2-7; 7 nucleotides agree with TRBD1. The CDR3 contains 13 residues. Unmatched junction bases numbered 12, after V lost 6 bases and J lost 9 bases. Germline lookup yields CDR1 SGHRS and CDR2 YFSETQ. CDR3 coding DNA: TGCGCCAGCAACCACGCCGGGACAGAAGGGCAGTACTTC. Amino acid sequence: CASNHAGTEGQYF.

This clonotype has a single count. This chain connects TRBV5-1 to TRBJ1-1; no firm D call. Germline V gene data show CDR1 as SGHRS and CDR2 as YFSETQ. Trimming took 4 bases from V and 0 from J, leaving 10 bases between them. CDR3 size: 14 residues. CDR3 coding DNA: TGCGCCAGCAGCCCCGACGAGATGAACACTGAAGCTTTCTTT. Its protein is CASSPDEMNTEAFF.

The chain combines TRBV20-1 with TRBJ1-2, with D hard to call. V lost 3 bases and J 6 bases, leaving 14 bases between the germline ends. The CDR3 contains 13 residues. Germline V lookup: CDR1 DFQATT, CDR2 SNEGSKA (reference sequence). The chain's CDR3 is CSASGLSIDGYTF. The CDR3 nucleotides read TGCAGTGCTAGTGGTTTGTCGATCGATGGCTACACCTTC.

This clonotype has just a few counts. This chain connects TRBV20-1 to TRBJ2-7, with 9 bases aligning to TRBD2. Germline values: CDR1 DFQATT, CDR2 SNEGSKA (reference sequence). J gave up 5 bases and V 5 bases, and 13 bases lay outside the gene matches. The CDR3 is 15 amino acids. DNA of the CDR3: TGCAGTGCTCCCTCCACCGGGACTAGCAAAAACGAGCAGTACTTC. It yields the protein CSAPSTGTSKNEQYF.

This chain uses TRBV4-3 with TRBJ1-6; perhaps TRBD1 as D (5 bases). The ends were cut back, 0 bases at V and 6 bases at J, with 9 bases in the middle. In germline, CDR1 is LGHNA, CDR2 YSLEER. The CDR3 is 15 residues long. The CDR3 coding sequence is TGCGCCAGCAGCCAAGATGGGGCGGGTAATTCACCCCTCCACTTT. This gives the protein CASSQDGAGNSPLHF.

V is TRBV7-9 and J is TRBJ1-2, with D tentatively TRBD1 (6 bases). The CDR3 is made up of 15 amino acids. CDR1 and CDR2 from the germline V gene are SEHNR and FQNEAQ (reference sequence). V dropped 5 bases and J dropped 8 bases, with 21 bases sitting between them. Here the CDR3 reads CASSPHRVTDLGYTF. DNA for the CDR3: TGTGCCAGCAGCCCCCACAGGGTAACCGACCTCGGCTACACCTTC. Using reference TRBV7-9 and TRBJ1-2 for the parts outside the CDR3, the full variable domain is DTGVSQNPRHKITKRGQNVTFRCDPISEHNRLYWYRQTLGQGPEFLTYFQNEAQLEKSRLLSDRFSAERPKGSFSTLEIQRTEQGDSAMYLCASSPHRVTDLGYTFGSGTRLTVV.

This chain joins TRBV7-2 and TRBJ2-2; D is perhaps TRBD1 (5 bases). The CDR3 runs to 16 residues. Deletions cut 5 bases from V and 1 base from J, with 14 bases between. Germline V gives CDR1 SGHTA, CDR2 FQGNSA. This CDR3 reads CASSLRQSWNTGELFF. The CDR3 DNA follows: TGTGCCAGCAGCCTGAGACAGTCCTGGAACACCGGGGAGCTGTTTTTT. Full variable domain (outside the CDR3, taken from reference TRBV7-2 and TRBJ2-2): GAGVSQSPSNKVTEKGKDVELRCDPISGHTALYWYRQSLGQGLEFLIYFQGNSAPDKSGLPSDRFSAERTGGSVSTLTIQRTQQEDSAVYLCASSLRQSWNTGELFFGEGSRLTVL.

Only a few counts were recorded for this clonotype. The CDR3 sequence: CASSKNSGTEEAFF. CDR3 nucleotide sequence: TGTGCCAGCAGCAAAAACTCCGGGACAGAAGAAGCTTTCTTT. V usage is TRBV7-2 and J usage is TRBJ1-1, with 7 positions matching TRBD1. With V trimmed by 5 bases and J by 8 bases, 11 bases remained unmatched. The CDR3 is 14 residues long. CDR1 and CDR2 (germline): SGHTA, FQGNSA.

The V gene is TRBV5-5, the J gene TRBJ2-2; D possibly corresponds to TRBD1 (5 bases). CDR3 length equals 14 residues. Germline CDR1 is SGHKS and CDR2 is YYEKEE (reference sequence). The germline V and J ends were trimmed by 0 bases and 8 bases, with 11 bases remaining between them. CDR3 sequence reads: CASSLVGASGELFF. DNA of the CDR3: TGTGCCAGCAGCTTGGTTGGGGCTTCGGGGGAGCTGTTTTTT.

The chain combines TRBV2 with TRBJ2-2; 9 bases are a match to TRBD2. V was pared by 5 bases and J by 4 bases, with 14 bases of the junction left unmatched. The CDR3 contains 18 residues. Germline CDR1 and CDR2: SNHLY and FYNNEI. Written as DNA, the CDR3 is TGTGCCAGCAGTTACATGCCAGCGGGGGGCCGGATCACCGGGGAGCTGTTTTTT. This encodes CASSYMPAGGRITGELFF.

J is TRBJ1-4 and V is TRBV7-9; the match to TRBD1 covers 8 bases. V lost 8 bases to trimming and J lost 8 bases; unmatched junction nucleotides: 10. The germline V gene has CDR1 SEHNR and CDR2 FQNEAQ (reference sequence). This CDR3 has 14 residues. In DNA, the CDR3 is TGTGCCAGCGGGTCGACAGGGGTCGGGGAAAAACTGTTTTTT. Translated: CASGSTGVGEKLFF.